This T cell receptor (beta chain) was captured in a study of PD-1 blockade in mismatch repair-deficient tumors. Study-wide context: All were previously treated, progressing patients with about twelve mismatch repair-deficient cancer types.

Every patient had mismatch repair deficiency by PCR or immunohistochemistry. Clones were sequenced by immunoSEQ multiplex PCR, and TCRdb holds only the in-frame ones, with some missing. The sample lists around 25,000 clones, more than 80% occurring once. Germline V CDR1 and CDR2: SGHRS, YFSETQ. Trimming cost V 2 bases and J 1 base; bases outside gene matches: 0. There are 14 residues in the CDR3. On this clone itself: Its antigen remains unidentified.

General study findings and limits: Tumor-resident clones, often undetectable pretreatment in blood, expanded then contracted after pembrolizumab.

This sequence joins TRBV5-1 and TRBJ1-3; 7 bases agree with TRBD1. The TCR was taken from an adult with mismatch repair-deficient cancer. This material consisted of peripheral blood, taken 12 weeks after starting pembrolizumab. The CDR3 region is CASSLQGSGNTIYF. The DNA of the CDR3 is TGCGCCAGCAGCTTACAGGGGTCTGGAAACACCATATATTTT.